The clone carrying this T cell receptor beta chain was detected many times. Its antigen is not known. The sample comes from a study of T cells in Graves' hyperthyroidism and ophthalmopathy. Whole-study findings and limits: Model-based prediction identified ophthalmopathy a median approximately 6 months prior to its onset. Peripheral blood also featured most of the thyroid clonotypes expanded above 0.001.

RNA transcripts served as the template for amplifying TCR beta CDR3 regions. TCR CDR3 regions were first amplified by RT-PCR with HTBI primers. TCRdb passed the multiplex PCR reads through MiXCR, listing each CDR3 protein once. The profile covers 370,000 or so distinct CDR3 sequences, with approximately 13% appearing a single time and about a fifth taken by the ten largest. V gave up 5 bases and J gave up 0 bases, with 14 bases separating them. This CDR3 region has 16 residues. Germline V gives CDR1 MDHEN, CDR2 SYDVKM. Any patient presenting with uncontrolled infection, other autoimmune disease, pregnancy or lactation was left out. Using roughly 9.4 ml of fresh peripheral blood, PBMCs were prepared.

This chain connects TRBV28 to TRBJ1-3; D is possibly TRBD1 (5 bases). Sequencing input: blood. This TCR derives from a man aged 30 to 39 with Graves' hyperthyroidism that later progressed to Graves' ophthalmopathy. The chain's CDR3 is CASSSPGTHSGNTIYF. The CDR3 nucleotides read TGTGCCAGCAGTAGCCCCGGGACCCACTCTGGAAACACCATATATTTT.